The 26 T cell receptor beta chains listed next were all sequenced from one sample in a study of blood T cell repertoires in COVID-19. This table comes from immunoSEQ multiplex PCR, and its TCRdb copy is limited to in-frame clones, with some not included. This sample yields around 270,000 clones, of which about 89% are seen a single time; approximately 0.84% belongs to the top ten. The specimen was peripheral blood. The receptors were sampled from a man aged 25-40 years with acute or convalescent COVID-19.

V gene TRBV28 combines with J gene TRBJ2-7; possible D gene TRBD1, 5 bases. Trimming cost V 1 base and J 3 bases, with 13 bases left between them. This CDR3 is 15 amino acids long. Germline CDR1 reads MDHEN; CDR2 reads SYDVKM. The CDR3 bases are TGTGCCAGCAGTTTATTGGCCAGGGATCTCTACGAGCAGTACTTC. It is translated as CASSLLARDLYEQYF. Using reference TRBV28 and TRBJ2-7 for the parts outside the CDR3, the full variable domain is DVKVTQSSRYLVKRTGEKVFLECVQDMDHENMFWYRQDPGLGLRLIYFSYDVKMKEKGDIPEGYSVSREKKERFSLILESASTNQTSMYLCASSLLARDLYEQYFGPGTRLTVT.

The genes are TRBV18 and TRBJ1-5; no reliable D call. Between the trimmed V and J ends, which lost 3 bases and 3 bases, there was a span of 6 bases. The V gene's germline CDR1 is KGHSH and CDR2 LQKENI. The CDR3 is 13 amino acids. The CDR3 sequence: CASSPGNNQPQHF. The CDR3 region has the DNA TGTGCCAGCTCACCCGGGAACAATCAGCCCCAGCATTTT. The variable domain in full, completed from reference TRBV18 and TRBJ1-5, reads NAGVMQNPRHLVRRRGQEARLRCSPMKGHSHVYWYRQLPEEGLKFMVYLQKENIIDESGMPKERFSAEFPKEGPSILRIQQVVRGDSAAYFCASSPGNNQPQHFGDGTRLSIL.

The CDR3 region has the DNA TGTGCCAGCAGCCTTCCGGGGTTCACTGAAGCTTTCTTT. Protein product: CASSLPGFTEAFF. This chain uses TRBV7-3 with TRBJ1-1; D ambiguous. This CDR3 contains 13 residues. Trimming removed 5 bases at V and 4 bases at J, with 11 bases between. Germline V gives CDR1 SGHTA, CDR2 FQGTGA. The entire variable domain, with the rest obtained from reference TRBV7-3 and TRBJ1-1, is as follows: GAGVSQTPSNKVTEKGKYVELRCDPISGHTALYWYRQSLGQGPEFLIYFQGTGAADDSGLPNDRFFAVRPEGSVSTLKIQRTERGDSAVYLCASSLPGFTEAFFGQGTRLTVV.

The V call is TRBV5-1, the J call TRBJ2-2, with D maybe TRBD2 (6 bases). The V and J ends lost 5 bases and 7 bases respectively, with 18 bases between them. Germline V gene sequence: CDR1 SGHRS, CDR2 YFSETQ. The CDR3 covers 15 residues. CDR3: CASSPRAAAGGELFF. CDR3 in DNA: TGCGCCAGCAGTCCTCGCGCGGCAGCGGGCGGGGAGCTGTTTTTT.

The chain employs TRBV6-1 and TRBJ1-6; no reliable D call. Trimming removed 2 bases from V and 10 bases from J, with 9 bases in between. Germline CDR1 and CDR2: MNHNS and SASEGT. The CDR3 loop spans 13 amino acids. The CDR3 sequence: CASSESRGSPLHF. The CDR3 nucleotides read TGTGCCAGCAGTGAAAGTCGCGGGTCACCCCTCCACTTT.

The gene calls are TRBV30 and TRBJ1-5; possible D gene TRBD1, 5 bases. V was clipped by 5 bases and J by 7 bases, with 15 bases between them. This CDR3 spans 13 amino acids. Germline CDR1 and CDR2: GTSNPN and SVGIG (reference sequence). The CDR3 DNA reads as TGTGCCTGGGGAGTTGACAGAGCCCAGCCCCAGCATTTT. Translated: CAWGVDRAQPQHF.

The gene calls are TRBV30 and TRBJ2-7; D perhaps matches TRBD1 (5 bases). Germline V gene data show CDR1 as GTSNPN and CDR2 as SVGIG (reference sequence). The CDR3 sequence is 13 residues long. V dropped 0 bases and J dropped 2 bases, with 8 bases sitting between them. CDR3 in amino acids: CAWSVQGPYEQYF. The DNA for the CDR3 is TGTGCCTGGAGTGTCCAGGGCCCCTACGAGCAGTACTTC.

The chain employs TRBV2 and TRBJ2-3, with D possibly matching TRBD1 (5 bases). Trimming pared 6 bases from V and 4 bases from J, leaving 11 bases between. CDR1 is SNHLY, CDR2 FYNNEI, per germline. The CDR3 extends over 13 amino acids. The CDR3: CASRNRNSDTQYF. CDR3 nucleotides: TGTGCCAGCAGGAACAGGAACTCAGATACGCAGTATTTT.

This rearrangement joins TRBV6-5 to TRBJ1-1; no definite D call. Germline CDR1 reads MNHEY; CDR2 reads SVGAGI. V dropped 4 bases and J dropped 4 bases, with 16 bases sitting between them. This CDR3 spans 15 amino acids. The CDR3 bases are TGTGCCAGCAGTTCCTCGCGAAGACAATCCACTGAAGCTTTCTTT. Protein product: CASSSSRRQSTEAFF.

The rearrangement uses TRBV3-1 (or the pseudogene TRBV3-2) and TRBJ1-6; D possibly corresponds to TRBD1 (6 bases). CDR1 and CDR2 from the germline V gene are LGHDT and YNNKEL (reference sequence). The V end lost 8 bases, the J end lost 9 bases, and 20 bases lay between the germline ends. The CDR3 is made up of 15 amino acids. The CDR3 loop is CASGLNRVGSSPLHF. DNA of the CDR3: TGTGCCAGCGGATTGAACAGGGTAGGGAGTTCACCCCTCCACTTT.

This chain uses TRBV7-9 with TRBJ1-1; no reliable D call. Germline loops: CDR1 SEHNR, CDR2 FQNEAQ (reference sequence). CDR3 length: 15 residues. V dropped 5 bases and J dropped 0 bases, with 13 bases sitting between them. The CDR3 DNA reads as TGTGCCAGCAGCATGTCCGGTAAAATGAACACTGAAGCTTTCTTT. Translation gives CASSMSGKMNTEAFF.

V and J are TRBV28 and TRBJ1-2; D might be TRBD1 (5 bases). Germline V gene lookup returns CDR1 MDHEN and CDR2 SYDVKM. V was trimmed by 4 bases and J by 5 bases, leaving 14 bases between them. The CDR3 is 14 residues long. CDR3 protein: CASSSHRGDYGYTF. CDR3 sequence (DNA): TGTGCCAGCAGTTCCCATAGGGGCGATTATGGCTACACCTTC.

This chain joins TRBV2 and TRBJ2-1; D is possibly TRBD1 (8 bases). The germline gives CDR1 SNHLY, CDR2 FYNNEI. V was pared by 1 base and J by 6 bases, with 13 bases between. This CDR3 has 15 residues. For the CDR3, the DNA is TGTGCCAGCAGTGAAGAGAACAGGGGGGGCAATGAGCAGTTCTTC. Encoded protein: CASSEENRGGNEQFF.

This clone was observed once. V is TRBV5-4 and J is TRBJ1-2; weak D call: TRBD1 (5 bases). Germline assignment: CDR1 SGHNT and CDR2 YYREEE (reference sequence). The CDR3 is 14 amino acids. V lost 1 base and J 5 bases, leaving 12 bases between the germline ends. The CDR3 loop is CASSLLQGRYGYTF. In nucleotides, the CDR3 is TGTGCCAGCAGCTTGTTGCAGGGTCGGTATGGCTACACCTTC.

This rearrangement joins TRBV6-5 to TRBJ1-1; TRBD1 matches 7 bases. The junction had 7 bases not matched to a gene; V was cut back by 2 bases and J by 4 bases. Germline CDR1 and CDR2: MNHEY and SVGAGI. CDR3 size: 15 residues. The CDR3 region has the DNA TGTGCCAGCAGTTACACCCGACAGGGTCCCACTGAAGCTTTCTTT. This translates into CASSYTRQGPTEAFF.

V gene TRBV7-2 combines with J gene TRBJ1-3; D is ambiguous. Germline CDR1 is SGHTA and CDR2 is FQGNSA. Trimming removed 2 bases from V and 2 bases from J, with 13 bases in between. CDR3 length equals 16 residues. Written as DNA, the CDR3 is TGTGCCAGCAGCTTAATTGCTGGAGAGGCTGGAAACACCATATATTTT. Translating it yields CASSLIAGEAGNTIYF.

The CDR3 nucleotides are TGTGCCAGCTCATGGCGGGAGATGAATGAGCAGTTCTTC. Residues: CASSWREMNEQFF. The chain joins TRBV18 to TRBJ2-1; 7 nucleotides line up with TRBD2. The length of the CDR3 is 13 residues. CDR1 and CDR2 (germline): KGHSH, LQKENI. With V trimmed by 5 bases and J by 7 bases, 5 bases remained unmatched.

This clone was seen a handful of times. The same CDR3 arises from other DNA sequences in this sample as well. The genes are TRBV5-1 and TRBJ1-2; D gene unclear. The V gene's germline CDR1 is SGHRS and CDR2 YFSETQ. Trimming removed 1 base at V and 0 bases at J, with 4 bases between. This CDR3 spans 13 amino acids. The CDR3 DNA reads TGCGCCAGCAGCTTGACAGCTAACTATGGCTACACCTTC. It yields the protein CASSLTANYGYTF.

The chain uses TRBV3-1 (or the pseudogene TRBV3-2) and TRBJ2-2; possibly TRBD2 for D (5 bases). This CDR3 is 14 amino acids long. CDR1 is LGHDT and CDR2 is YNNKEL in the germline V gene (reference sequence). V gave up 4 bases and J gave up 2 bases, with 8 bases separating them. The CDR3 nucleotides are TGTGCCAGCAGCCGGAGGAGTAACACCGGGGAGCTGTTTTTT. Protein sequence: CASSRRSNTGELFF.

The chain uses TRBV25-1 and TRBJ1-1, with D possibly matching TRBD1 (5 bases). This CDR3 has 14 amino acids. The germline CDR1 and CDR2 sequences are MGHDK and SYGVNS. V was trimmed by 6 bases and J by 5 bases, leaving 16 bases between them. The CDR3 region has the DNA TGTGCCAGCAGCCATGGACAAAGGCGGACTGAAGCTTTCTTT. Amino acids: CASSHGQRRTEAFF.

This rearrangement joins TRBV5-8 to TRBJ2-1; 10 nucleotides agree with TRBD2. Germline CDR1 reads SGHTS; CDR2 reads YDEGEE. V shed 4 bases, J shed 13 bases, and the junction held 11 bases outside the gene matches. The CDR3 extends over 14 amino acids. CDR3 coding DNA: TGTGCCAGCAGCCCTACTTGGACTAGCGGTGCTCAGTTCTTC. It encodes CASSPTWTSGAQFF.

J is TRBJ2-1 and V is TRBV19; the match to TRBD2 covers 7 bases. From germline, CDR1 is LNHDA and CDR2 SQIVND (reference sequence). With 6 bases clipped from V and 4 bases from J, the junction kept 3 bases outside the gene matches. CDR3 length: 13 amino acids. The DNA for the CDR3 is TGTGCCAGTAGAAGCGGGAAGTACAATGAGCAGTTCTTC. As protein: CASRSGKYNEQFF.

This chain links TRBV6-5 with TRBJ2-1; D may be TRBD2 (6 bases). Germline V gives CDR1 MNHEY, CDR2 SVGAGI. This CDR3 region has 13 residues. Trimming pared 2 bases from V and 12 bases from J, leaving 14 bases between. For the CDR3, the DNA is TGTGCCAGCAGTTACCCTAGCGAGCCGGGGCAGTTCTTC. As protein: CASSYPSEPGQFF.

This clone has a count of ten or more. The chain employs TRBV7-8 and TRBJ2-2; D remains unclear. This CDR3 contains 12 residues. Germline CDR1 and CDR2: SGHVS and FQNEAQ. Trimming cost V 5 bases and J 7 bases, with 8 bases left between them. CDR3 amino acids: CASSLLSGELFF. As DNA, the CDR3 is TGTGCCAGCAGCCTCCTCAGCGGGGAGCTGTTTTTT.

The sample holds one count of this clone. The chain employs TRBV6-1 and TRBJ1-5; TRBD1 matches 7 bases. Trimming cost V 0 bases and J 6 bases; bases outside gene matches: 5. CDR1 and CDR2 from the germline V gene are MNHNS and SASEGT. This CDR3 comprises 15 residues. The CDR3 coding sequence is TGTGCCAGCAGTGAAGCGGGGACAGCATTTCAGCCCCAGCATTTT. This codes for CASSEAGTAFQPQHF.

This chain joins TRBV2 and TRBJ1-4; D ambiguous. The CDR3 is 12 amino acids. Between the trimmed V and J ends, which lost 9 bases and 2 bases, there was a span of 7 bases. Germline V gives CDR1 SNHLY, CDR2 FYNNEI. CDR3 nucleotides: TGTGCCAGGGTCCAGACTAATGAAAAACTGTTTTTT. This encodes CARVQTNEKLFF.